This TCR beta chain comes out of a study of blood T cell repertoires in COVID-19. Study as a whole: Both acute and convalescent COVID-19 samples were obtained from the United States, Italy and Spain. T cells, B-cell-depleted T cells, or PBMCs supplied cDNA or gDNA.

In its sample, this clone was seen once. In the original workflow: Reference gene primer amplification yielded estimated nucleated cell counts. Sequencing was performed with immunoSEQ multiplex PCR; in TCRdb, only in-frame clones are kept and a portion is missing. That table supplies the V and J calls and clone size; D and trimming were determined from the DNA. Found here are approximately 300,000 clones, 86% of them singletons; the top ten hold 1.5% to 2%. Germline CDR1 is MNHEY and CDR2 is SMNVEV (reference sequence). J was trimmed by 1 base and V by 6 bases; bases with no gene match: 5. The CDR3 covers 14 residues.

The receptor's source is a woman in her forties or fifties with acute or convalescent COVID-19. This rearrangement joins TRBV27 to TRBJ2-5; 7 nucleotides align to TRBD1. Sample: peripheral blood. CDR3 amino acids: CASSQWTGQETQYF. CDR3 coding DNA: TGTGCCAGCAGCCAATGGACAGGCCAAGAGACCCAGTACTTC.